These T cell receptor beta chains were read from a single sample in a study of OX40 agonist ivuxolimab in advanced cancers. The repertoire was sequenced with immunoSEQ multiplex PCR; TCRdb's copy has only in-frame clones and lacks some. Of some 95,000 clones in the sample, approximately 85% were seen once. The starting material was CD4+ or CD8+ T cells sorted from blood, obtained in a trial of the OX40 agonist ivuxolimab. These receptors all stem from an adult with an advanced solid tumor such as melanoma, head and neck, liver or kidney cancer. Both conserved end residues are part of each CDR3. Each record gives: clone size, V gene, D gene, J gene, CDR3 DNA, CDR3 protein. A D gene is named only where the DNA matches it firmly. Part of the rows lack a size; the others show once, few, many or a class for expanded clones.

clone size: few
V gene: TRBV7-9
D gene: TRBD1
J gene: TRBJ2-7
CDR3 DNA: TGTGCCAGCAGCTTGACCGGGACAGTTGGAGAGCAGTACTTC
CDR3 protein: CASSLTGTVGEQYF

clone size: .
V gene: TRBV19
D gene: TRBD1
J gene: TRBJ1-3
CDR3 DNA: TGTGCCAGTAGTACGGGACAGTTCTCTGGAAACACCATATATTTT
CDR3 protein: CASSTGQFSGNTIYF

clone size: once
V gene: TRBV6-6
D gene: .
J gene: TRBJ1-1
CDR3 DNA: TGTGCCAGCAGTCCCGACCCGAACACTGAAGCTTTCTTT
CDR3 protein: CASSPDPNTEAFF

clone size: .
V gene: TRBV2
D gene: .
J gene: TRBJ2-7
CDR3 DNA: TGTGCCAGCAGGGGGGGCGGAGGGGGTGTGTACGAGCAGTACTTC
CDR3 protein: CASRGGGGGVYEQYF

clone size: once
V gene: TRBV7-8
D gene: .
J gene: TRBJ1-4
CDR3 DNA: TGTGCCAGCAGCTTAGAAGGGGTTGCAGGTTATGAAAAACTGTTTTTT
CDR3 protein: CASSLEGVAGYEKLFF

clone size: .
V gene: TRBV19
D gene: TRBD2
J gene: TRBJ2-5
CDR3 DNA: TGTGCCAGTACCCGGGGACTAGCGGGGTCCGAGACCCAGTACTTC
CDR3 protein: CASTRGLAGSETQYF

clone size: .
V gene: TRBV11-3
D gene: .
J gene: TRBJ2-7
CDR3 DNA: TGTGCCAGCAGCTTGATCCGCTACGAGCAGTACTTC
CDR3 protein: CASSLIRYEQYF

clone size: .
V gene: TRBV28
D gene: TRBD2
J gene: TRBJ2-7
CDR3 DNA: TGTGCCAGCAGTTTATATGATCGGGATACTAGCGGGAGAGACTACGAGCAGTACTTC
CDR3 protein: CASSLYDRDTSGRDYEQYF

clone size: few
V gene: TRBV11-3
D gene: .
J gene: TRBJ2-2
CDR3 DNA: TGTGCCAGCAGCCGATCCCGGACCGGGGAGCTGTTTTTT
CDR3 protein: CASSRSRTGELFF

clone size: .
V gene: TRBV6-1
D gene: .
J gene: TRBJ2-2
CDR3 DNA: TGTGCCAGCAGTGCGCTAGGGGCGGGCACCGGGGAGCTGTTTTTT
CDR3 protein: CASSALGAGTGELFF

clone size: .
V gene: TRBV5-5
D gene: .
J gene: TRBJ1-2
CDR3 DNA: TGTGCCAGCAGCTTGGCCGGGGGGGCTAACTATGGCTACACCTTC
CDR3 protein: CASSLAGGANYGYTF

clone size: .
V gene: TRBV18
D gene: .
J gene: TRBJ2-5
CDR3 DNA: TGTGCCAGCTCACCTGGGCAAGACCAAGAGACCCAGTACTTC
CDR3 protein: CASSPGQDQETQYF

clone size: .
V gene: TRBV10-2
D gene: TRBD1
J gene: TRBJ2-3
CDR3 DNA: TGCGCCACCGACAGGGATGGAGATACGCAGTATTTT
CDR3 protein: CATDRDGDTQYF

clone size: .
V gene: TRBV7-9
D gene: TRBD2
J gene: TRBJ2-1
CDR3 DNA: TGTGCCAGCAGCCTCGGGACTAGCCCCCACAATGAGCAGTTCTTC
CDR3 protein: CASSLGTSPHNEQFF

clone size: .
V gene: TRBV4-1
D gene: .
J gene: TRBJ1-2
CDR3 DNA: TGCGCCAGCAGCCAATTTTCTTTCTGGACTTCCCACTATGGCTACACCTTC
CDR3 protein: CASSQFSFWTSHYGYTF

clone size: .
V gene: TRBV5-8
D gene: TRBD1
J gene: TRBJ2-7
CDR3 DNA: TGTGCCAGCAGCACCGGACAGGGCGTTTCCTACGAGCAGTACTTC
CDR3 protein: CASSTGQGVSYEQYF

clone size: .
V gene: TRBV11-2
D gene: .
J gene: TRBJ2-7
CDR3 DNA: TGTGCCAGCAGCCGGTGGAGGGCGGGAAGCTCCTACGAGCAGTACTTC
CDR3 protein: CASSRWRAGSSYEQYF

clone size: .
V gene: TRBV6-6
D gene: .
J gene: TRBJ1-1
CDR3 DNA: TGTGCCAGCAGTTACGAGAGGAGTGATACTGAAGCTTTCTTT
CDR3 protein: CASSYERSDTEAFF

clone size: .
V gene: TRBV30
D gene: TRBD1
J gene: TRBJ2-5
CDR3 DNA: TGTGCCTGGAAACACAGGGGGCAGATAGAGACCCAGTACTTC
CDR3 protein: CAWKHRGQIETQYF

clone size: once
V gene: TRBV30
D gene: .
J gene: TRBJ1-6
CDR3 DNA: TGTGCCTGGAGTGTCTCCATCTCCTATAATTCACCCCTCCACTTT
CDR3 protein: CAWSVSISYNSPLHF

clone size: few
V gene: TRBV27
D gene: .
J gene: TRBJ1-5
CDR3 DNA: TGTGCCAGCAGTTTCGTTGTTGGACAGCCCCAGCATTTT
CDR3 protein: CASSFVVGQPQHF

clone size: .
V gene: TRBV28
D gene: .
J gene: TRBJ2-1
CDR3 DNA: TGTGCCAGCGCCTCCCCCCAAAATGAGCAGTTCTTC
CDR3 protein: CASASPQNEQFF

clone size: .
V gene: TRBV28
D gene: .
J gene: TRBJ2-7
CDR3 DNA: TGTGCCAGCAGTCCCCATGGACCGATATCCTACGAGCAGTACTTC
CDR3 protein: CASSPHGPISYEQYF

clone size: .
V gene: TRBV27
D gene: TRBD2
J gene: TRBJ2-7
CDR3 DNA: TGTGCCAGCAGTTTCTCAGCGGGAGGGAGATACGAGCAGTACTTC
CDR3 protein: CASSFSAGGRYEQYF

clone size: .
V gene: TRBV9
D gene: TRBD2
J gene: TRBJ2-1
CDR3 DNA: TGTGCCAGCAGCGTAGAATCCCAGCGGGAGGGCAATGAGCAGTTCTTC
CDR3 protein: CASSVESQREGNEQFF

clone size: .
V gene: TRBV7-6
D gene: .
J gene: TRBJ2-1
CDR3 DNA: TGTGCCAGCAGCTTTACTTCCTACAATGAGCAGTTCTTC
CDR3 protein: CASSFTSYNEQFF

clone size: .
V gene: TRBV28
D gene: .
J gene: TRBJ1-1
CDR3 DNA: TGTGCCAGCAGTGCTGGACGCCTGAACACTGAAGCTTTCTTT
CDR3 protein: CASSAGRLNTEAFF

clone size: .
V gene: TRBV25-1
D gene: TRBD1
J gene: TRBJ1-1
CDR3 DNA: TGTGCCAGCAGTGGACAGGGTGAAGCTTTCTTT
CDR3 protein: CASSGQGEAFF

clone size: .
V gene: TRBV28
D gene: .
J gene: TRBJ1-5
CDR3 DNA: TGTGCCAGCAGTTTTGTGGGCGGAAGACAGCCCCAGCATTTT
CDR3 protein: CASSFVGGRQPQHF

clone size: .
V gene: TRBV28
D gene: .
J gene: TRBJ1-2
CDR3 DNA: TGTGCCAGCAGTTACGACTATGGCTACACCTTC
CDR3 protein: CASSYDYGYTF

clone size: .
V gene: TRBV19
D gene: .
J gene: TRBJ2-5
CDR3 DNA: TGTGCCAGTAGTATAGGTGGGGGGCAGGAGACCCAGTACTTC
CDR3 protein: CASSIGGGQETQYF

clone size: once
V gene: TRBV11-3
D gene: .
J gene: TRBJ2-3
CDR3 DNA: TGTGCCAGCAGCTTAGATTATCAGGGGAACACAGATACGCAGTATTTT
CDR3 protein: CASSLDYQGNTDTQYF

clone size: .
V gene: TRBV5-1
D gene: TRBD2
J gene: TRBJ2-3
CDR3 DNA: TGCGCCAGCAGGGCGACTAGCGGGACTAGCACAGATACGCAGTATTTT
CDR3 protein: CASRATSGTSTDTQYF

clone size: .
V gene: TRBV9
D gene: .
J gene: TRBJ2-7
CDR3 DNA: TGTGCCAGCAGCGGCCACTTGGACTCGCCGGCCCAGTACTTC
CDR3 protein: CASSGHLDSPAQYF

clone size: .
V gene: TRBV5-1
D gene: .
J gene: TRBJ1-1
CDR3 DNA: TGCGCCAGCCGGACAGACTACACTGAAGCTTTCTTT
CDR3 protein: CASRTDYTEAFF

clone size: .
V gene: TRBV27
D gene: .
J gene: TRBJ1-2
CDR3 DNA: TGTGCCAGCAGTTTATTGATTGGCGGATTCGGAGGCTACACCTTC
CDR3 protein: CASSLLIGGFGGYTF

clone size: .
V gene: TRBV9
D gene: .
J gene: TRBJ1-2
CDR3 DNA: TGTGCCAGCAGGGGCGGGCTAGCCTATGGCTACACCTTC
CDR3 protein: CASRGGLAYGYTF

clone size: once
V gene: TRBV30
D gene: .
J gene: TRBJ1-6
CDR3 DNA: TGTGCCTGGAGTGTGTCGGGGAATAATTCACCCCTCCACTTT
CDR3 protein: CAWSVSGNNSPLHF

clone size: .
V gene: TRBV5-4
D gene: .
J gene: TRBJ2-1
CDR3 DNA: TGTGCCAGCAGCTTTAGTTCTGGCAATGAGCAGTTCTTC
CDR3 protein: CASSFSSGNEQFF

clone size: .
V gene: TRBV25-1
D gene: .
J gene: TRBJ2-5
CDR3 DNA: TGTGCCAGCGGCCCCAGGGGCGATGAGACCCAGTACTTC
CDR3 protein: CASGPRGDETQYF

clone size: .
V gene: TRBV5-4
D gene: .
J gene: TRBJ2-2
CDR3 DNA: TGTGCCAGCAGCTTGGCCTCAAGACTATCGAACACCGGGGAGCTGTTTTTT
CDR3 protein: CASSLASRLSNTGELFF

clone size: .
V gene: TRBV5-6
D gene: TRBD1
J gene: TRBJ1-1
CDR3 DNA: TGTGCCAGCAGCGGGACAGGGGTTGGCACTGAAGCTTTCTTT
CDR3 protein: CASSGTGVGTEAFF

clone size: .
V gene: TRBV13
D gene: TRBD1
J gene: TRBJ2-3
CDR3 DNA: TGTGCCAGCAGCCCGGACAGGTCGGTCGATACGCAGTATTTT
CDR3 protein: CASSPDRSVDTQYF

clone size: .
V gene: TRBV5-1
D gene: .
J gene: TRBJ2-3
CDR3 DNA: TGCGCCAGCAGCTTGGGTTCGGCAGATCCTAGCACAGATACGCAGTATTTT
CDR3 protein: CASSLGSADPSTDTQYF

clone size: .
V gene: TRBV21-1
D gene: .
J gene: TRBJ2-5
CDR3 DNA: TGTGCCAGCAGGCGCCGGGACAGGGGGAGGGAGACCCAGTACTTC
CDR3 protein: CASRRRDRGRETQYF

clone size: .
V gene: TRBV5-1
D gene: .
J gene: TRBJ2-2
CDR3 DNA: TGCGCCAGCAGAGGGACGGAGGGTGCCGGGGAGCTGTTTTTT
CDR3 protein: CASRGTEGAGELFF

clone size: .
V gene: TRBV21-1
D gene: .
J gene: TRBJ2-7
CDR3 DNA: TGTGCCAGCAGCACGAAAAGACAGGGCGATACCTACGAGCAGTACTTC
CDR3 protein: CASSTKRQGDTYEQYF

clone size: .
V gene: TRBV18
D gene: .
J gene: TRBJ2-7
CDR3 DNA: TGTGCCAGCTCACTTGAGGAGAGGGCCGAGCAGTACTTC
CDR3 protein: CASSLEERAEQYF

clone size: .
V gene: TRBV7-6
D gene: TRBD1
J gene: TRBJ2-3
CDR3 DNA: TGTGCCAGCAGCTCCGGGACAGGGGGAAGAGATACGCAGTATTTT
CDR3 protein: CASSSGTGGRDTQYF

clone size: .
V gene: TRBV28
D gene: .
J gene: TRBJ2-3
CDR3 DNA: TGTGCCAGCAGTTCCCCTGGGAGTCCAGATACGCAGTATTTT
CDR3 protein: CASSSPGSPDTQYF